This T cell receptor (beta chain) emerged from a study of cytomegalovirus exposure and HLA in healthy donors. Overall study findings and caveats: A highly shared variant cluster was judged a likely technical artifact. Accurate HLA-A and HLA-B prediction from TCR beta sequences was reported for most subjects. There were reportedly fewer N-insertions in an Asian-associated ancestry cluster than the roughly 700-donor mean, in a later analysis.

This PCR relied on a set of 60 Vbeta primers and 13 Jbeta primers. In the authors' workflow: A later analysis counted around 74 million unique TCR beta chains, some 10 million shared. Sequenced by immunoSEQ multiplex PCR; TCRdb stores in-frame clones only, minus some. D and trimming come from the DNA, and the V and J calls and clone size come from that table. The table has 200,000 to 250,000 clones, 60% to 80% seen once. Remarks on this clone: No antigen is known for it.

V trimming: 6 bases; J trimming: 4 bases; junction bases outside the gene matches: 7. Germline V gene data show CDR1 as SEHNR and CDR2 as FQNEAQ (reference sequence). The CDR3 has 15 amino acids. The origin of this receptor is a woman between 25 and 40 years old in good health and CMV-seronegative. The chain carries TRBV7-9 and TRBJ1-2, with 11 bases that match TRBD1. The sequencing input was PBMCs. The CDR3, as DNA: TGTGCCAGCAGACTTGGACAGGGGGCGGGCTATGGCTACACCTTC. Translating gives CASRLGQGAGYGYTF.